The subject of this entry is one T cell receptor (beta chain). CDR3 length: 12 amino acids. V gave up 10 bases and J gave up 4 bases, with 13 bases separating them. Germline V lookup: CDR1 MNHNS, CDR2 SASEGT. This sample was taken from a study of T cells in Graves' hyperthyroidism and ophthalmopathy. Researchers took RNA transcripts and amplified the TCR beta CDR3 regions from them. First-round RT-PCR with HTBI primers amplified the TCR CDR3 region. TCRdb passed the multiplex PCR reads through MiXCR, listing each CDR3 protein once. The table includes under 400,000 distinct CDR3 sequences, 14% detected once.

This receptor was taken from a woman aged 55-75 years with Graves' hyperthyroidism. The chain carries TRBV6-1 and TRBJ1-2, with D uncertain. Sequencing was performed on blood. CDR3 sequence reads: CATGEPAYGYTF. DNA of the CDR3: TGTGCCACCGGGGAGCCGGCCTATGGCTACACCTTC.